These 8 T cell receptor beta chains share one sample of origin, sequenced in a study of shared clonotypes between healthy human individuals. The assay was immunoSEQ multiplex PCR, and TCRdb's table has in-frame clones only and misses some. The sample has some 2.4 million clones, 90% to 95% seen once. Sequencing was done on a sample of naive CD4+ T cells from PBMCs. Sample subset: CD45RA+ positively selected. These receptors originate from a man aged 18 to 29 in good health. Some clones in this sample may be carry-over from other donors' samples.

The chain links TRBV4-1 to TRBJ2-3, with D hard to call. Deletions cut 0 bases from V and 0 bases from J, with 7 bases between. This CDR3 contains 15 residues. The germline V gene has CDR1 MGHRA and CDR2 YSYEKL. This CDR3 reads CASSQETPSTDTQYF. The CDR3 DNA sequence: TGCGCCAGCAGCCAAGAGACTCCCAGCACAGATACGCAGTATTTT.

V gene TRBV2 combines with J gene TRBJ2-3; no reliable D call. Looked up from germline, CDR1 is SNHLY and CDR2 is FYNNEI. The CDR3 extends over 13 amino acids. V was clipped by 8 bases and J by 2 bases, with 11 bases between them. The CDR3, as DNA: TGTGCCAGCTCGGCGCAGACCACAGATACGCAGTATTTT. The encoded protein is CASSAQTTDTQYF.

Regarding this clone: This same CDR3 is encoded by further DNA sequences in the sample. This sequence joins TRBV7-3 and TRBJ2-3, with 8 positions matching TRBD1. The CDR3 consists of 14 residues. From germline, CDR1 is SGHTA and CDR2 FQGTGA. Trimming at V came to 5 bases and at J to 0 bases, leaving 1 base not matched to a gene. The CDR3 DNA is TGTGCCAGCAGCAGGACAGGGAGCACAGATACGCAGTATTTT. It yields the protein CASSRTGSTDTQYF.

The gene calls are TRBV18 and TRBJ2-5; D unclear. The CDR3 is made up of 15 amino acids. The germline V gene has CDR1 KGHSH and CDR2 LQKENI. Trimming pared 1 base from V and 2 bases from J, leaving 11 bases between. CDR3 DNA: TGTGCCAGCTCACCACGGTTAGTTCCTCAAGAGACCCAGTACTTC. Its translation: CASSPRLVPQETQYF. The full variable domain, in which reference TRBV18 and TRBJ2-5 provide the parts outside the CDR3, is NAGVMQNPRHLVRRRGQEARLRCSPMKGHSHVYWYRQLPEEGLKFMVYLQKENIIDESGMPKERFSAEFPKEGPSILRIQQVVRGDSAAYFCASSPRLVPQETQYFGPGTRLLVL.

CDR3 sequence: CASSISPTGSVHEQYF. The CDR3 region has the DNA TGTGCCAGTAGTATATCCCCGACAGGGTCGGTCCACGAGCAGTACTTC. The rearrangement joins TRBV19 to TRBJ2-7, with 7 nucleotides matching TRBD1. Germline V gives CDR1 LNHDA, CDR2 SQIVND (reference sequence). The CDR3 is made up of 16 amino acids. Trimming took 2 bases from V and 5 from J; bases not matched to a gene: 12.

The chain joins TRBV5-5 to TRBJ2-3; the D call may be TRBD1 or TRBD2 (5 bases each). CDR3 length: 15 amino acids. Germline CDR1 reads SGHKS; CDR2 reads YYEKEE (reference sequence). V was pared by 1 base and J by 0 bases, with 9 bases between. CDR3 DNA: TGTGCCAGCAGCTTGAGAGGGGTTAGCACAGATACGCAGTATTTT. Its protein product is CASSLRGVSTDTQYF.

This rearrangement joins TRBV19 to TRBJ2-2, with TRBD1 matching 8 bases. Germline V gene sequence: CDR1 LNHDA, CDR2 SQIVND (reference sequence). The length of the CDR3 is 15 residues. V lost 9 bases and J lost 5; bases outside the gene matches: 11. In DNA form, the CDR3 reads TGTGCCAGCGCCCAGGGGGCGGTTGGGACCGGGGAGCTGTTTTTT. It codes for CASAQGAVGTGELFF.

The rearrangement joins TRBV5-1 to TRBJ2-1; D is perhaps TRBD2 (5 bases). The CDR3 length is 15 residues. V lost 7 bases and J 0 bases, leaving 14 bases between the germline ends. Germline-derived CDR1 and CDR2 are SGHRS and YFSETQ. CDR3 sequence: CASRQQGSSYNEQFF. CDR3 bases: TGCGCCAGCCGCCAACAAGGGAGCTCCTACAATGAGCAGTTCTTC.